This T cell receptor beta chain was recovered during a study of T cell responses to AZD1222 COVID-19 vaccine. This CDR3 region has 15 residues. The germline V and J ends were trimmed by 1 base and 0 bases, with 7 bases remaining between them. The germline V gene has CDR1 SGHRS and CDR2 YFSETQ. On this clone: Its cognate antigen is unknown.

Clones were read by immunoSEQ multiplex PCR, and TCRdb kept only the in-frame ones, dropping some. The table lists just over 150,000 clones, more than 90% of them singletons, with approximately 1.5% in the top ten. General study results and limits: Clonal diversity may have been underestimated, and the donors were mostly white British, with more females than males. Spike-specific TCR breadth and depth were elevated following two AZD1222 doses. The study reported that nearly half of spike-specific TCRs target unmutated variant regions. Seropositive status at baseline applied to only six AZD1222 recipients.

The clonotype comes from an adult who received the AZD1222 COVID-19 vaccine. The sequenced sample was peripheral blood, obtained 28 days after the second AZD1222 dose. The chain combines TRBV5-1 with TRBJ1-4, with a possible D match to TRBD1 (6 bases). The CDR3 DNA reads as TGCGCCAGCAGCTTGACAGGGACAACTAATGAAAAACTGTTTTTT. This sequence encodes CASSLTGTTNEKLFF.